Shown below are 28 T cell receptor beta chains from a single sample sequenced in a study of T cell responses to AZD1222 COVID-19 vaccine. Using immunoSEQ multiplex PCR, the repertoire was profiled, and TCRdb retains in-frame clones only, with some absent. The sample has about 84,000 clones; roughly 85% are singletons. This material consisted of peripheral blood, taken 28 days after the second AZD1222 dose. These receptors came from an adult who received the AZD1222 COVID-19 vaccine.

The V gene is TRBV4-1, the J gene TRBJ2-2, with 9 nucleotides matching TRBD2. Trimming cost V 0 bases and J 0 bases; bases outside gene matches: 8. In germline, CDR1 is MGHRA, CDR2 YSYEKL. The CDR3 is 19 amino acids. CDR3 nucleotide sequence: TGCGCCAGCAGCCAAGAAGTACTAGCGGGTCCTACGAACACCGGGGAGCTGTTTTTT. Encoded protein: CASSQEVLAGPTNTGELFF.

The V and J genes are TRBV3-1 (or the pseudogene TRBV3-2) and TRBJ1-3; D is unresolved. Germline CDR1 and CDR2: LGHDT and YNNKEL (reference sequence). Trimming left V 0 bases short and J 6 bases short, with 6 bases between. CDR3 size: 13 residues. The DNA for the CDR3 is TGTGCCAGCAGCCAAGATCTCCAAAACACCATATATTTT. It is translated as CASSQDLQNTIYF.

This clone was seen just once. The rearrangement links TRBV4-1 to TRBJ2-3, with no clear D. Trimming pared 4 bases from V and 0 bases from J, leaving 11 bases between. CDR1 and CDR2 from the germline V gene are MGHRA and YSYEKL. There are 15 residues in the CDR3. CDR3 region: CASSPHPASTDTQYF. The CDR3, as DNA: TGCGCCAGCAGCCCACATCCGGCTAGCACAGATACGCAGTATTTT.

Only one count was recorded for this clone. CDR3 nucleotides: TGTGCCAGCAGTTCGCTAGCGGGGATCGGAGATACGCAGTATTTT. Protein product: CASSSLAGIGDTQYF. V and J are TRBV6-5 and TRBJ2-3; TRBD2 agrees at 9 bases. The CDR3 is made up of 15 amino acids. V gave up 4 bases and J gave up 5 bases; unmatched junction bases: 7. Germline V gene sequence: CDR1 MNHEY, CDR2 SVGAGI.

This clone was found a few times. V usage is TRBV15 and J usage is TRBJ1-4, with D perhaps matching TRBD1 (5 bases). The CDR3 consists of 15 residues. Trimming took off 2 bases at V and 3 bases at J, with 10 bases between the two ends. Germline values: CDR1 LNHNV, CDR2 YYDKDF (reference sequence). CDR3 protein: CATSRSRAANEKLFF. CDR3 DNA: TGTGCCACCAGCAGATCCAGGGCGGCTAATGAAAAACTGTTTTTT.

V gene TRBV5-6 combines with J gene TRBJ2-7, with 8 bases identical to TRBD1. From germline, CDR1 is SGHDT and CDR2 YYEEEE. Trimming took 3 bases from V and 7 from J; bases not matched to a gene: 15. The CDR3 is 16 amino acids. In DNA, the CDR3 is TGTGCCAGCAGCTCATTACGACAGGGGACCTTGGGAGAGCAGTACTTC. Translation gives CASSSLRQGTLGEQYF.

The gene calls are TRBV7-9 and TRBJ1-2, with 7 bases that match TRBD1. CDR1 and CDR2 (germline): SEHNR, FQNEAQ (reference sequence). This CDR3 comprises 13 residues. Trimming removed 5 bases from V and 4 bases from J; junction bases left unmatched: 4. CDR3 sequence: CASSAGQTYGYTF. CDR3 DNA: TGTGCCAGCAGCGCGGGACAGACCTATGGCTACACCTTC.

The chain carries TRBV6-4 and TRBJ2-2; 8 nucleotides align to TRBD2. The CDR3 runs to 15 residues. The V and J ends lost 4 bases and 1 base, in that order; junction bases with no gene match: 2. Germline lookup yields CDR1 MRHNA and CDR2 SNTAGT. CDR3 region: CASSVSGGNTGELFF. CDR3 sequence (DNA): TGTGCCAGCAGTGTGAGCGGGGGGAACACCGGGGAGCTGTTTTTT.

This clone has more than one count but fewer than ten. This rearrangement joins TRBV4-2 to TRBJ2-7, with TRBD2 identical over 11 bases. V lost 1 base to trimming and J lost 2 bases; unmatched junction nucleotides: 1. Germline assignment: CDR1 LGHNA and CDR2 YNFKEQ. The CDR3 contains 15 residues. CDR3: CASSQGSGGAYEQYF. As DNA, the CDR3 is TGTGCCAGCAGCCAAGGTAGCGGGGGGGCCTACGAGCAGTACTTC.

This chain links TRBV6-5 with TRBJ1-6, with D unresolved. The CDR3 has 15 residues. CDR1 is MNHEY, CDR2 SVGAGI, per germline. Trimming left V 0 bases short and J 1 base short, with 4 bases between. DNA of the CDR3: TGTGCCAGCAGTTACTCGAAATCCTATAATTCACCCCTCCACTTT. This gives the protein CASSYSKSYNSPLHF.

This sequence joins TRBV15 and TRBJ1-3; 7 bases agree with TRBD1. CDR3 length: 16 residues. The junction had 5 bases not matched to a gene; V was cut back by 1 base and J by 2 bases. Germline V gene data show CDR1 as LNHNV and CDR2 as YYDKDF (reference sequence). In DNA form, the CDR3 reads TGTGCCACCAGCAGAGGAGGGACAGTTACTGGAAACACCATATATTTT. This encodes CATSRGGTVTGNTIYF.

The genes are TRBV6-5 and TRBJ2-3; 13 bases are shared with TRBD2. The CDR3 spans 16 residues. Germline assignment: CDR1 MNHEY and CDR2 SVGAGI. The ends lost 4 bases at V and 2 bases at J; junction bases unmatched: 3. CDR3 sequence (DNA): TGTGCCAGCAGTTGGGGACTAGCGGGACTCACAGATACGCAGTATTTT. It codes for CASSWGLAGLTDTQYF.

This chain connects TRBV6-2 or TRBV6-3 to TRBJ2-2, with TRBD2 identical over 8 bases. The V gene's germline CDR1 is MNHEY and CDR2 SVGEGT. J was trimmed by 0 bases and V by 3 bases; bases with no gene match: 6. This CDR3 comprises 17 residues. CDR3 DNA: TGTGCCAGCAGTTATACGGTCGGGGGGGCGAACACCGGGGAGCTGTTTTTT. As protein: CASSYTVGGANTGELFF.

CDR3 DNA: TGCGCCAGCAGCCACGGCCGAACAGAGACCCAGTACTTC. This translates into CASSHGRTETQYF. The chain links TRBV4-1 to TRBJ2-5, with no clear D. Trimming took 3 bases from V and 4 from J, leaving 9 bases between them. This CDR3 is built from 13 residues. Germline V gene data show CDR1 as MGHRA and CDR2 as YSYEKL.

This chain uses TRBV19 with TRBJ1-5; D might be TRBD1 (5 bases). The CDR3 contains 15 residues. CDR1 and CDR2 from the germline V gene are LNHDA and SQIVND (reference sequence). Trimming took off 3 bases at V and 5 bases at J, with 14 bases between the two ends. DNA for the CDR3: TGTGCCAGTAGTATTTGGGGGGTAGCCGATCAGCCCCAGCATTTT. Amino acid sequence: CASSIWGVADQPQHF.

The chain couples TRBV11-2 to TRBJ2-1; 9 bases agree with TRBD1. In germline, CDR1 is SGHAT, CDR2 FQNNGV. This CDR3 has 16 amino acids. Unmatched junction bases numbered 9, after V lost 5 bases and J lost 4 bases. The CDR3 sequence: CASSRFLGQGYNEQFF. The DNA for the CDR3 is TGTGCCAGCAGCCGGTTTTTGGGACAGGGTTACAATGAGCAGTTCTTC. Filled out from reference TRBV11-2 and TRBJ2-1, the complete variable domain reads EAGVAQSPRYKIIEKRQSVAFWCNPISGHATLYWYQQILGQGPKLLIQFQNNGVVDDSQLPKDRFSAERLKGVDSTLKIQPAKLEDSAVYLCASSRFLGQGYNEQFFGPGTRLTVL.

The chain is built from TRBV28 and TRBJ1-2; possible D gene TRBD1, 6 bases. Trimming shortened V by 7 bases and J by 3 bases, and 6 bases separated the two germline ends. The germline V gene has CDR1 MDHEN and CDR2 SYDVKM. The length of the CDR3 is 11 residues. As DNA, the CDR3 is TGTGCCAGCAAGGGGGACTATGGCTACACCTTC. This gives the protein CASKGDYGYTF.

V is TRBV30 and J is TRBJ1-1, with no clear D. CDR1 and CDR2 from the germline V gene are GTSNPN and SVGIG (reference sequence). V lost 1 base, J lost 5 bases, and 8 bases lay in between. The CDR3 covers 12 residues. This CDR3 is CAWSARWTEAFF. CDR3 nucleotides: TGTGCCTGGAGTGCGCGATGGACTGAAGCTTTCTTT.

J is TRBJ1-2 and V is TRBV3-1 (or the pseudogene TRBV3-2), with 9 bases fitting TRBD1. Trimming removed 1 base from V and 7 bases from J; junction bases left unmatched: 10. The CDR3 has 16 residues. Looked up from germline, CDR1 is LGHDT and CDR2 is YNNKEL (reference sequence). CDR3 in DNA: TGTGCCAGCAGCCAAGGAGTGACAGGGGGGATAGCTGGCTACACCTTC. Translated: CASSQGVTGGIAGYTF.

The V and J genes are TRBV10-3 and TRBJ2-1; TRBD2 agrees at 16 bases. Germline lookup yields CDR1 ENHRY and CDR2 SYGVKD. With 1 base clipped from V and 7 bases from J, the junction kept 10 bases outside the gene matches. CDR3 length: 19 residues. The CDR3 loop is CAISELGPGLAGGLNEQFF. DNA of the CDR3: TGTGCCATCAGTGAGTTGGGACCGGGACTAGCGGGGGGGCTAAATGAGCAGTTCTTC.

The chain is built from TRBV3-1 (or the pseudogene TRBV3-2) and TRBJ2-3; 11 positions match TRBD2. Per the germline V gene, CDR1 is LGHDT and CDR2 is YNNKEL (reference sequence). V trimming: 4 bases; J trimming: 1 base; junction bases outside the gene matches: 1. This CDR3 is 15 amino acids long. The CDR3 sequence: CASSLGLAGTDTQYF. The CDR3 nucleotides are TGTGCCAGCAGCCTGGGACTAGCGGGCACAGATACGCAGTATTTT.

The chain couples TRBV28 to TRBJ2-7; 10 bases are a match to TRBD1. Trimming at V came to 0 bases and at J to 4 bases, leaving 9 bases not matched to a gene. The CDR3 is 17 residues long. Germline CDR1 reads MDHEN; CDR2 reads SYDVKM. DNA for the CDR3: TGTGCCAGCAGTTTATGGGGTGGGGGACAGGGGAGTTACGAGCAGTACTTC. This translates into CASSLWGGGQGSYEQYF.

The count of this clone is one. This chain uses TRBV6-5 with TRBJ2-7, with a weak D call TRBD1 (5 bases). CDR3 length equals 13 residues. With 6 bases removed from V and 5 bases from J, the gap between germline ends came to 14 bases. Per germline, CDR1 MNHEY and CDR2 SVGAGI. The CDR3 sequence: CASRKIQGDEQYF. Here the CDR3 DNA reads TGTGCCAGCAGGAAAATCCAGGGTGACGAGCAGTACTTC.

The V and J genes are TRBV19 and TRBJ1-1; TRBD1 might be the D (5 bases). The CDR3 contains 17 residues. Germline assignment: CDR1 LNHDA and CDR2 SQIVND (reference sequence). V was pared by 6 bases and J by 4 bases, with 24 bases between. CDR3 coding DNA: TGTGCCAGTAGCCGAAAAAAATCCAGGGACCCCTCCACTGAAGCTTTCTTT. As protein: CASSRKKSRDPSTEAFF.

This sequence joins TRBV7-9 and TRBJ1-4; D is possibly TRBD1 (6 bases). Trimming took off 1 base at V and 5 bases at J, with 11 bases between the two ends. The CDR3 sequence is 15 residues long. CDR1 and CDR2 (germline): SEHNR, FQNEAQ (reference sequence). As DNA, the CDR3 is TGTGCCAGCAGCTTAGTCAGGGGAGGGAATGAAAAACTGTTTTTT. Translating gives CASSLVRGGNEKLFF.

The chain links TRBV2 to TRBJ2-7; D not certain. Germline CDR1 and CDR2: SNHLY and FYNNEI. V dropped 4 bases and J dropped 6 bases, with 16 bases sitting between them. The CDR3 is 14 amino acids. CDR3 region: CASSADERGSEQYF. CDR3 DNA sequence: TGTGCCAGCAGTGCGGACGAGCGTGGGTCCGAGCAGTACTTC.

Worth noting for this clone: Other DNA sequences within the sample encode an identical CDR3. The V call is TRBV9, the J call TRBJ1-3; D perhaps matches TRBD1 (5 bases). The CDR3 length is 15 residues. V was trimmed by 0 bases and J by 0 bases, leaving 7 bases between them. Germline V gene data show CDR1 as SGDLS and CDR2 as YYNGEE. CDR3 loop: CASSVEGSSGNTIYF. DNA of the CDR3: TGTGCCAGCAGCGTAGAGGGGAGCTCTGGAAACACCATATATTTT.

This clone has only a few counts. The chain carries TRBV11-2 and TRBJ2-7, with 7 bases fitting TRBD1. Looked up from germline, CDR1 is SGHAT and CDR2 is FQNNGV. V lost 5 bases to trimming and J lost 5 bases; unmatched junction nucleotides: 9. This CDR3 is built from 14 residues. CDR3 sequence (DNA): TGTGCCAGCAGCCCACAGGGGTCTGTCGACGAGCAGTACTTC. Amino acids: CASSPQGSVDEQYF.